The next 7 T cell receptor beta chains were all read from a single sample in a study of Graves' ophthalmopathy and Graves' hyperthyroidism. Researchers took RNA transcripts and amplified TCR beta CDR3 regions from them. RT-PCR with HTBI primers came first, then second-round multiplex PCR. In TCRdb, the multiplex PCR reads were re-called with MiXCR into one record per CDR3 protein. The sample records almost 750,000 distinct CDR3 sequences, roughly 41% being singletons. The sequenced material came from peripheral blood. These TCRs come from an adult man with Graves' ophthalmopathy.

This rearrangement joins TRBV10-3 to TRBJ1-2; 12 bases fit TRBD1. Per the germline V gene, CDR1 is ENHRY and CDR2 is SYGVKD. The CDR3 is 18 residues long. Unmatched junction bases numbered 22, after V lost 10 bases and J lost 7 bases. The CDR3 region has the DNA TGTGCCAGCAGCTTCGCCGGGACAGGGGGCTTGGGAATTGGTGGCTACACCTTC. This sequence encodes CASSFAGTGGLGIGGYTF.

Only a few counts were recorded for this clonotype. The J gene is TRBJ1-1, the V gene TRBV6-6; D might be TRBD1 (6 bases). The CDR3 spans 14 residues. V lost 5 bases, J lost 3 bases, and 13 bases lay in between. The germline V gene encodes CDR1 MNHNY and CDR2 SVGAGI (reference sequence). The DNA of the CDR3 is TGTGCCAGCAGTGAATTGGGGGCGGACACTGAAGCTTTCTTT. Its protein product is CASSELGADTEAFF.

The CDR3 sequence is CASSLVPGASHEQYF. CDR3 nucleotide sequence: TGTGCCAGCAGCTTAGTGCCGGGAGCGTCCCACGAGCAGTACTTC. J is TRBJ2-7 and V is TRBV5-6, with a possible D match to TRBD2 (6 bases). Trimming shortened V by 2 bases and J by 5 bases, and 17 bases separated the two germline ends. The germline V gene has CDR1 SGHDT and CDR2 YYEEEE. There are 15 residues in the CDR3.

Here the CDR3 reads CSLLQGDEQYF. The CDR3 nucleotides are TGCAGCCTACTACAGGGGGACGAGCAGTACTTC. The V call is TRBV29-1, the J call TRBJ2-7; TRBD1 matches 8 bases. Germline CDR1 SQVTM, CDR2 ANQGSEA. Losses at the gene ends were 8 bases for V and 5 bases for J; bases not matched to a gene: 5. CDR3 size: 11 residues.

This clonotype was counted a few times. The genes are TRBV15 and TRBJ1-6, with 11 bases lining up with TRBD1. This CDR3 is 16 amino acids long. J was trimmed by 7 bases and V by 3 bases; bases with no gene match: 5. The V gene's germline CDR1 is LNHNV and CDR2 YYDKDF (reference sequence). CDR3 loop: CATSSPRTGGNSPLHF. As DNA, the CDR3 is TGTGCCACCAGCAGCCCTCGGACAGGGGGCAATTCACCCCTCCACTTT.

The chain couples TRBV19 to TRBJ2-7; no clear D gene. Germline CDR1 LNHDA, CDR2 SQIVND (reference sequence). The germline V and J ends were trimmed by 10 bases and 4 bases, with 17 bases remaining between them. This CDR3 is 13 amino acids long. This CDR3 reads CATAHPPRYEQYF. As DNA, the CDR3 is TGTGCCACCGCACACCCCCCTAGGTACGAGCAGTACTTC.

J is TRBJ2-2 and V is TRBV7-9; TRBD1 matches 10 bases. J was trimmed by 5 bases and V by 5 bases; bases with no gene match: 5. Germline CDR1 SEHNR, CDR2 FQNEAQ (reference sequence). This CDR3 is 15 amino acids long. The CDR3 DNA sequence: TGTGCCAGCAGCCTTGACAGGGGGCAAACCGGGGAGCTGTTTTTT. Translation gives CASSLDRGQTGELFF.